This TCR beta chain was captured by sequencing in a study of shared clonotypes between healthy human individuals. Broader study findings: Estimated richness was generally greater in naive than memory subsets.

With respect to this clone: Its specificity is unknown.

Recent vaccinations or acute infections were absent in the healthy HIV-negative adult donors. Replicate PCRs for sorted subsets used about 200 ng DNA; this equaled 25,000 to 35,000 T cell genomes. Assay: immunoSEQ multiplex PCR; the TCRdb copy retains only in-frame clones and omits some. The table includes approximately 2.5 million clones, more than 80% detected once. Germline V gives CDR1 SEHNR, CDR2 FQNEAQ (reference sequence). The CDR3 totals 16 residues. J was trimmed by 4 bases and V by 2 bases; bases with no gene match: 10. The sequenced sample was naive CD4+ T cells sorted from blood. The subset: CD45RA+ positively selected. This receptor was identified in a man aged 18 to 29 in good health. The V call is TRBV7-9, the J call TRBJ1-2; 7 bases are shared with TRBD1. This CDR3 reads CASSLFVTGFGYGYTF. In DNA, the CDR3 is TGTGCCAGCAGCTTATTCGTGACAGGGTTTGGCTATGGCTACACCTTC.